This TCR beta chain originates from a study of Ad26.COV2.S vaccination and SARS-CoV-2 variants. Overall study results and limits: Analytic work on TCR breadth and depth might have understated the full extent of total T cell responses.

Comment on this clone: As yet, its antigen is unknown.

Noted treatment: 15 to 20 received Ad26.COV2.S at low or high dose, single or two shots; several received placebo; per-sample allocation not given. Vaccine and placebo recipients were sampled on day 63 after the first injection. A Boston donor was an adult aged 18-55 years. The method was immunoSEQ multiplex PCR; TCRdb's version includes in-frame clones alone and lacks a portion of them. The sample includes about 480,000 clones, roughly nine tenths of them seen just once. The germline CDR1 and CDR2 sequences are MDHEN and SYDVKM. Between the trimmed V and J ends, which lost 6 bases and 6 bases, there was a span of 12 bases. This CDR3 comprises 13 residues.

Here the sequenced sample was peripheral blood, taken in a trial of Ad26.COV2.S vaccine versus placebo. This TCR was recovered from a person between 18 and 65 years old who received the Ad26.COV2.S COVID-19 vaccine or a placebo. The chain has TRBV28 and TRBJ1-5; D gene ambiguous. The CDR3 sequence is CASSRDVGQPQHF. CDR3 in DNA: TGTGCCAGCAGCCGAGATGTAGGTCAGCCCCAGCATTTT.